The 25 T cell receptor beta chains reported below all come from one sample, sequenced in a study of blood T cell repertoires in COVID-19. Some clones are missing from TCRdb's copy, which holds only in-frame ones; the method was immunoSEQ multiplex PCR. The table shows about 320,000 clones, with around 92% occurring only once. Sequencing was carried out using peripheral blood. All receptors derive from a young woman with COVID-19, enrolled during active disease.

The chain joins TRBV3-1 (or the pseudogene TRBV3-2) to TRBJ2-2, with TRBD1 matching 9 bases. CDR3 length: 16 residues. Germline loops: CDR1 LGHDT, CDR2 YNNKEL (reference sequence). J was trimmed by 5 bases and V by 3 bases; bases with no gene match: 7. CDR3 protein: CASSHGPGQGTGELFF. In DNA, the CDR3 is TGTGCCAGCAGCCATGGTCCCGGACAGGGGACCGGGGAGCTGTTTTTT.

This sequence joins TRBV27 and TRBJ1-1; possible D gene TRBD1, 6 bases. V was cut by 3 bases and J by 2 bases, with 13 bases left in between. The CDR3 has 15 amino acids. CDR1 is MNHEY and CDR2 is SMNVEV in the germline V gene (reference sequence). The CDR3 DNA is TGTGCCAGCAGTTTCGGAGCAGGGGACAACACTGAAGCTTTCTTT. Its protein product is CASSFGAGDNTEAFF.

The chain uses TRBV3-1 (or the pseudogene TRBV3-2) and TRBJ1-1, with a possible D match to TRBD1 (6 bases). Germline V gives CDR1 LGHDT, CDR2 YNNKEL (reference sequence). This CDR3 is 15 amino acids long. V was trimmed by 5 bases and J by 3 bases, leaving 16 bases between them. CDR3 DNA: TGTGCCAGCAGCGCCTTACAGGGTATGTACACTGAAGCTTTCTTT. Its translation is CASSALQGMYTEAFF.

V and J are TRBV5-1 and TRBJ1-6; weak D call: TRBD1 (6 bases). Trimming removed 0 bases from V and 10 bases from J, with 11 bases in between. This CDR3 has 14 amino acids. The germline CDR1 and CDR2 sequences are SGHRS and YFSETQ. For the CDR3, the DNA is TGCGCCAGCAGCTTGGAACAGGGTGGGTCACCCCTCCACTTT. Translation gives CASSLEQGGSPLHF.

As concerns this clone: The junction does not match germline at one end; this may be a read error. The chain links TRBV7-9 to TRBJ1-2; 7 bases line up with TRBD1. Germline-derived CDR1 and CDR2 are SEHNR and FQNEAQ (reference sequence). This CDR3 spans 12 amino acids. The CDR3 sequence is CASQGQNYGCTF. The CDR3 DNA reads TGTGCCAGCCAGGGACAGAACTATGGCTGCACCTTC. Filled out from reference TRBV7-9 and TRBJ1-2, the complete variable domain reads DTGVSQNPRHKITKRGQNVTFRCDPISEHNRLYWYRQTLGQGPEFLTYFQNEAQLEKSRLLSDRFSAERPKGSFSTLEIQRTEQGDSAMYLCASQGQNYGCTFGSGTRLTVV.

CDR3: CASSPWGDGTEAFF. The CDR3 region has the DNA TGTGCCAGCAGCCCCTGGGGGGATGGTACTGAAGCTTTCTTT. The chain links TRBV27 to TRBJ1-1, with D tentatively TRBD1 (5 bases). CDR1 is MNHEY, CDR2 SMNVEV, per germline (reference sequence). The V end lost 6 bases, the J end lost 5 bases, and 16 bases lay between the germline ends. This CDR3 has 14 residues.

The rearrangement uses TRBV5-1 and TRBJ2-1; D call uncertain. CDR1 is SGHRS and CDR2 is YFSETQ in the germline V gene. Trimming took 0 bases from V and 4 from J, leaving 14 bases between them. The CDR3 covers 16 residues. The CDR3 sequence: CASSLATVSVYNEQFF. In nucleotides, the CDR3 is TGCGCCAGCAGCTTGGCCACGGTTTCGGTGTACAATGAGCAGTTCTTC.

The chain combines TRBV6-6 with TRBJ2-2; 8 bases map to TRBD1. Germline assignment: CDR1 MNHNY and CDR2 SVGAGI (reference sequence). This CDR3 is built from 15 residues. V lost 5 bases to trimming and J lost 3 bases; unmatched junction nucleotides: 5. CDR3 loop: CASSISGQDTGELFF. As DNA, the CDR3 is TGTGCCAGCAGTATATCGGGACAGGACACCGGGGAGCTGTTTTTT.

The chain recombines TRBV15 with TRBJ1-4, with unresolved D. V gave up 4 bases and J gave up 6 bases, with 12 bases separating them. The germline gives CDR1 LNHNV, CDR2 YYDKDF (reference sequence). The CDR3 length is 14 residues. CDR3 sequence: CATSKSQAYEKLFF. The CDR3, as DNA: TGTGCCACCAGCAAGAGTCAAGCTTATGAAAAACTGTTTTTT.

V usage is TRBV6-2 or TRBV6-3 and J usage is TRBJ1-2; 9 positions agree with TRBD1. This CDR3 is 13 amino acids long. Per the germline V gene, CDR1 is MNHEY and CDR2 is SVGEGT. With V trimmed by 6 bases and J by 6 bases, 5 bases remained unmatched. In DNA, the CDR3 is TGTGCCAGCAGCTCCACAGGGGGCAATGGCTACACCTTC. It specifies CASSSTGGNGYTF.

Here the CDR3 reads CASSDHNEGGETQYF. CDR3 bases: TGTGCCAGCAGCGACCACAACGAAGGAGGTGAGACCCAGTACTTC. This sequence joins TRBV3-1 (or the pseudogene TRBV3-2) and TRBJ2-5; TRBD2 might be the D (5 bases). Germline-derived CDR1 and CDR2 are LGHDT and YNNKEL (reference sequence). The germline V and J ends were trimmed by 5 bases and 5 bases, with 18 bases remaining between them. The CDR3 contains 15 residues.

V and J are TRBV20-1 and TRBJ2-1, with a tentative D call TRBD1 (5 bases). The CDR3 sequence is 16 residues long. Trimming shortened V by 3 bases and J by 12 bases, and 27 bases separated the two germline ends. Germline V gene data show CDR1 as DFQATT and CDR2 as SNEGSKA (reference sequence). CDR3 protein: CSASSQGALAVTGQFF. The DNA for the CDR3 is TGCAGTGCTAGTAGTCAGGGTGCGCTGGCAGTTACTGGGCAGTTCTTC.

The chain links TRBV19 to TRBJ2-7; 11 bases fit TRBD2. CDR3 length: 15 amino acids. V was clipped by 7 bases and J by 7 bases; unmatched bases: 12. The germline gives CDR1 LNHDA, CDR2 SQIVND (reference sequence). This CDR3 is CASKEFGLAGYEQYF. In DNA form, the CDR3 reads TGTGCCAGTAAGGAGTTCGGACTAGCGGGTTATGAGCAGTACTTC.

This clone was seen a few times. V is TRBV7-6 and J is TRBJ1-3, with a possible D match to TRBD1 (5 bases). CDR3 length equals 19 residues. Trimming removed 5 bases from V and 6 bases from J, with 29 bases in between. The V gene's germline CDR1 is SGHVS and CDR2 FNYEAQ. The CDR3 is CASSRRTTAYQGIVNTIYF. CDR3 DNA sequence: TGTGCCAGCAGCCGACGGACGACGGCGTATCAGGGTATTGTAAACACCATATATTTT.

The CDR3 DNA follows: TGTGCCAGCACCTTGGGGAGCTCCTACAATGAGCAGTTCTTC. Residues: CASTLGSSYNEQFF. The chain employs TRBV2 and TRBJ2-1; D perhaps matches TRBD2 (5 bases). The CDR3 is 14 amino acids. Deletions cut 7 bases from V and 0 bases from J, with 10 bases between. Germline CDR1 is SNHLY and CDR2 is FYNNEI.

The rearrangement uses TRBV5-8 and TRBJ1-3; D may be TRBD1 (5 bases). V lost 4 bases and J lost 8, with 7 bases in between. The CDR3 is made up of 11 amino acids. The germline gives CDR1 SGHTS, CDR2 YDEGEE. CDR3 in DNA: TGTGCCAGCAGCATAGGGGACACCATATATTTT. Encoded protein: CASSIGDTIYF.

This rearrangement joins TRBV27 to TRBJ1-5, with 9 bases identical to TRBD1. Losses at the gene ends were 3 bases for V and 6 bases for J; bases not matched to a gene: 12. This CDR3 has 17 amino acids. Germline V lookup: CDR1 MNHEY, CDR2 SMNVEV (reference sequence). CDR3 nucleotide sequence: TGTGCCAGCAGTTTGGGTATGGGACAGGGATTTTTTCAGCCCCAGCATTTT. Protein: CASSLGMGQGFFQPQHF.

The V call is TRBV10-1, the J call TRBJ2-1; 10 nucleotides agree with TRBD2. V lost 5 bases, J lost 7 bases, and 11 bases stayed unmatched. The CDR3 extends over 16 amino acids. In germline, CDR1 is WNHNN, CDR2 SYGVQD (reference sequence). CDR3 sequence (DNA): TGCGCCAGCAGTCTCCAAGCGGGGGGGCTTGGGAATGAGCAGTTCTTC. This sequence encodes CASSLQAGGLGNEQFF.

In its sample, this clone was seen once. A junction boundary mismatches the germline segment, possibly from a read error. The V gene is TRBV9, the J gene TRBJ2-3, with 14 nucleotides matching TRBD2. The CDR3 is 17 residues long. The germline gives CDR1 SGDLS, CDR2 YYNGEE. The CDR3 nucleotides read TGTGCCAGCAGCGTAGCGAGACTAGCGGGGGGGCTGGATTCAGCGAATTTT. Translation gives CASSVARLAGGLDSANF.

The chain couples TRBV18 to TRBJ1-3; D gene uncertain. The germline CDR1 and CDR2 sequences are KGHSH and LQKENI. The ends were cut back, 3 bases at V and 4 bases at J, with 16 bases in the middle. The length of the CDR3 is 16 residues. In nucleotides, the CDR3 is TGTGCCAGCTCACCGGGTCGGAACGGCGGGGGAAACACCATATATTTT. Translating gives CASSPGRNGGGNTIYF.

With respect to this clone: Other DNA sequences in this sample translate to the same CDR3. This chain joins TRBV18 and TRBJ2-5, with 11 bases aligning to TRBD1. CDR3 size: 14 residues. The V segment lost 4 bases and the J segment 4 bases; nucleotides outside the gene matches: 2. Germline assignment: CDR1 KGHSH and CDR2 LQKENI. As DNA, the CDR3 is TGTGCCAGCTCACTCGGGACAGGGGGAGAGACCCAGTACTTC. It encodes CASSLGTGGETQYF.

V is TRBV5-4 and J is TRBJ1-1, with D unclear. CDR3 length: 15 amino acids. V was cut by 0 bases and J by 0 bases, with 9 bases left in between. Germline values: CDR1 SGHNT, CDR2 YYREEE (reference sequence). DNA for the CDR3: TGTGCCAGCAGCTTGGAGAGGGCCATGAACACTGAAGCTTTCTTT. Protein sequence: CASSLERAMNTEAFF.

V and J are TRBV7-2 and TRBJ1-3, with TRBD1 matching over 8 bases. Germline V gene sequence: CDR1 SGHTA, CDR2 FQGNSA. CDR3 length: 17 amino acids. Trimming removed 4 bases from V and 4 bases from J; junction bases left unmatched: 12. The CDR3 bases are TGTGCCAGCAGCTGGGCGGCGACAGGGGCTGGGGGAAACACCATATATTTT. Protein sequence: CASSWAATGAGGNTIYF. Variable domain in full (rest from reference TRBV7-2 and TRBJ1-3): GAGVSQSPSNKVTEKGKDVELRCDPISGHTALYWYRQSLGQGLEFLIYFQGNSAPDKSGLPSDRFSAERTGGSVSTLTIQRTQQEDSAVYLCASSWAATGAGGNTIYFGEGSWLTVV.

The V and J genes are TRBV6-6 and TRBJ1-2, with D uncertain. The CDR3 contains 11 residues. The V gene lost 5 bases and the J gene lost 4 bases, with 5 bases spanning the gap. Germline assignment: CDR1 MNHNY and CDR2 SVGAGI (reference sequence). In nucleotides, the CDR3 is TGTGCCAGCAGTGGGCTCTATGGCTACACCTTC. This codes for CASSGLYGYTF.

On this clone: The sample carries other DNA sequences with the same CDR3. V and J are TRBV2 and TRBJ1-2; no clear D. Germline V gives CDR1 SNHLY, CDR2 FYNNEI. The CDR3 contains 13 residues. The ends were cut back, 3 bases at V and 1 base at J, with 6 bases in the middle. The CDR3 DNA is TGTGCCAGCAGTGACGAGGTTAACTATGGCTACACCTTC. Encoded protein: CASSDEVNYGYTF.